This T cell receptor (beta chain) originates from a study of read filtering for tumor transcriptome and immune sequencing. Study-level information: Among patients, roughly 17 were male and 14 female, aged about 47 to 80 (mean approximately 60).

The CDR3 is 16 amino acids. Per the germline V gene, CDR1 is LGHDT and CDR2 is YNNKEL (reference sequence). In regard to this clonotype: The antigen is unknown. A much larger clonotype is one base distant, so this may be a read error.

Study-wide results and limits: In IR-seq, single-read clonotypes were roughly 80% of clonotypes but about 3.5% of reads.

The library was built from around 400 ng RNA with molecular barcoded adaptors for alpha/delta and beta/gamma chains. TCRdb re-called the reads with MiXCR, one entry per CDR3 protein. The profile covers about 24,000 distinct CDR3 sequences, with approximately 23% appearing a single time and more than 45% taken by the ten largest. This TCR came from a donor aged 40 or over with multiple myeloma. The chain is built from TRBV3-1 and TRBJ2-2; D is perhaps TRBD1 or TRBD2 (5 bases each). The material sequenced was a population of CD138-negative cells sorted from bone marrow. CDR3 sequence reads: CASSLGTHGLSGVLFF. For the CDR3, the DNA is TGTGCCAGCAGCCTAGGGACGCATGGCCTTTCCGGGGTGCTGTTTTTT.